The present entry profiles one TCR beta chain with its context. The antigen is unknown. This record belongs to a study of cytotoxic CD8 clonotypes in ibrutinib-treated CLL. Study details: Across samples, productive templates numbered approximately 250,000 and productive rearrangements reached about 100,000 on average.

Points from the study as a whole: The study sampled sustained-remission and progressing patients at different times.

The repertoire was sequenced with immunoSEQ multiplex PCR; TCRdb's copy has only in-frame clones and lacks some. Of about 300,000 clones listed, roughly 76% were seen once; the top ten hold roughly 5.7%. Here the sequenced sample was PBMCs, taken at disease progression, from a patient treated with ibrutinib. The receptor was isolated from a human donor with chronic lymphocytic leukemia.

The CDR3 spells CASSLSGIVGTSGVEQYF. The CDR3 DNA is TGTGCCAGCAGTTTATCGGGAATTGTAGGGACTAGCGGAGTCGAGCAGTACTTC. The J gene is TRBJ2-7, the V gene TRBV27, with 11 bases matching TRBD2. The ends lost 0 bases at V and 6 bases at J; junction bases unmatched: 13. The CDR3 is made up of 18 amino acids. Germline values: CDR1 MNHEY, CDR2 SMNVEV (reference sequence).